A single sample is the source of the 27 T cell receptor beta chains below, sequenced in a study of long-term antiretroviral therapy in people with HIV (dated by TCRdb to between 2020 and 2023). The immunoSEQ hsTCRB v3.0 assay was used at survey level resolution to sequence the TRB variable region. Sourced from immuneACCESS, this table was stored by TCRdb with only in-frame sequences that have V and J called. A share of the clones is absent; for the studies checked, an unresolved V gene accounts for under half, and the remainder has no known explanation. Within this sample are 7,500 to 10,000 clones, with over 75% of them counted one time only. The top ten constitute approximately 17% of the sample. The material was unsorted PBMCs, obtained 0.7 years after starting antiretroviral therapy. These receptors were collected from a man in his forties with HIV.

The chain carries TRBV4-3 and TRBJ2-5; 7 nucleotides align to TRBD2. V dropped 3 bases and J dropped 5; count of bases not matched to a gene: 12. From germline, CDR1 is LGHNA and CDR2 YSLEER. The CDR3 has 16 residues. CDR3: CASSQTRGGARETQYF. The CDR3 coding sequence is TGCGCCAGCAGCCAGACTCGGGGAGGGGCGCGGGAGACCCAGTACTTC.

The rearrangement uses TRBV2 and TRBJ2-3, with D hard to call. The V and J ends lost 2 bases and 7 bases respectively, with 7 bases between them. Germline loops: CDR1 SNHLY, CDR2 FYNNEI. The CDR3 extends over 12 amino acids. The CDR3 here is CASSERAYTQYF. Here the CDR3 DNA reads TGTGCCAGCAGTGAACGCGCATATACGCAGTATTTT.

This rearrangement joins TRBV6-6 to TRBJ2-1; TRBD2 is a possible D gene (6 bases). Germline V gene sequence: CDR1 MNHNY, CDR2 SVGAGI (reference sequence). The CDR3 length is 10 residues. Between the trimmed V and J ends, which lost 6 bases and 14 bases, there was a span of 11 bases. CDR3 region: CASRGGMEFF. CDR3 in DNA: TGTGCCAGCAGAGGCGGGATGGAGTTCTTC.

The rearrangement uses TRBV7-8 and TRBJ1-5; 10 bases map to TRBD1. Germline V lookup: CDR1 SGHVS, CDR2 FQNEAQ. CDR3 length: 18 amino acids. V lost 0 bases and J lost 4; bases outside the gene matches: 9. The CDR3 nucleotides read TGTGCCAGCAGCTTAGCACTAGGACAGGGGGTTTTTAATCAGCCCCAGCATTTT. As protein: CASSLALGQGVFNQPQHF.

This clone was detected once. The chain uses TRBV5-1 and TRBJ1-3, with a weak D call TRBD1 (6 bases). The germline gives CDR1 SGHRS, CDR2 YFSETQ. The V end lost 1 base, the J end lost 0 bases, and 17 bases lay between the germline ends. The CDR3 spans 18 residues. DNA for the CDR3: TGCGCCAGCAGCTTGTCAATAGGGGGGCAATTCTCTGGAAACACCATATATTTT. Its translation: CASSLSIGGQFSGNTIYF.

The chain couples TRBV15 to TRBJ2-2, with TRBD1 identical over 9 bases. The V gene end was trimmed by 6 bases and the J gene end by 6 bases; junction bases not matched to a gene: 5. This CDR3 region has 14 residues. Germline lookup yields CDR1 LNHNV and CDR2 YYDKDF (reference sequence). The CDR3: CATRGQGNSGELFF. The CDR3 nucleotides read TGTGCCACCAGGGGACAGGGTAATTCCGGGGAGCTGTTTTTT.

In this sample, this clone turned up a few times. The chain employs TRBV19 and TRBJ1-1; TRBD1 is a possible D gene (6 bases). Trimming took off 6 bases at V and 2 bases at J, with 16 bases between the two ends. In germline, CDR1 is LNHDA, CDR2 SQIVND (reference sequence). The CDR3 is 15 residues long. DNA of the CDR3: TGTGCCAGTAGACAAATTGGGGGCGTAAACACTGAAGCTTTCTTT. The encoded protein is CASRQIGGVNTEAFF.

The chain couples TRBV6-1 to TRBJ2-7, with D perhaps matching TRBD1 or TRBD2 (6 bases each). Trimming shortened V by 3 bases and J by 6 bases, and 12 bases separated the two germline ends. Germline CDR1 MNHNS, CDR2 SASEGT. This CDR3 is 13 amino acids long. CDR3 bases: TGTGCCAGCAGTGACGTTGGGGGGCGCGAGCAGTACTTC. This translates into CASSDVGGREQYF.

The chain links TRBV7-3 to TRBJ2-1, with 14 bases aligning to TRBD2. Germline V lookup: CDR1 SGHTA, CDR2 FQGTGA. V lost 2 bases to trimming and J lost 9 bases; unmatched junction nucleotides: 12. CDR3 length equals 18 residues. CDR3 in amino acids: CASSLLPGTSGRGVEQFF. CDR3 DNA sequence: TGTGCCAGCAGCTTACTCCCCGGGACTAGCGGGAGAGGGGTTGAGCAGTTCTTC.

V is TRBV28 and J is TRBJ1-5; no firm D call. This CDR3 spans 14 amino acids. From germline, CDR1 is MDHEN and CDR2 SYDVKM. V was pared by 6 bases and J by 0 bases, with 9 bases between. CDR3 sequence reads: CASRSFHSNQPQHF. CDR3 DNA sequence: TGTGCCAGCAGATCCTTTCATAGCAATCAGCCCCAGCATTTT.

The chain recombines TRBV6-6 with TRBJ2-2; TRBD2 matches 10 bases. This CDR3 contains 16 residues. Germline CDR1 and CDR2: MNHNY and SVGAGI (reference sequence). The trim removed 2 bases at V and 6 bases at J, leaving 6 bases unmatched. The chain's CDR3 is CASSYASGRSAGELFF. CDR3 bases: TGTGCCAGCAGTTACGCTAGCGGGAGATCCGCCGGGGAGCTGTTTTTT.

The chain employs TRBV11-2 and TRBJ2-2; perhaps TRBD2 as D (5 bases). This CDR3 region has 15 residues. The V end lost 5 bases, the J end lost 4 bases, and 14 bases lay between the germline ends. Germline V gene data show CDR1 as SGHAT and CDR2 as FQNNGV. The CDR3 DNA follows: TGTGCCAGCAGCCACGCTAATCGGGGCACCGGGGAGCTGTTTTTT. It codes for CASSHANRGTGELFF.

The rearrangement joins TRBV5-4 to TRBJ2-7; 7 bases line up with TRBD2. V shed 2 bases and J 4 bases; nucleotides not matched to a gene: 6. This CDR3 region has 14 residues. Germline V gene data show CDR1 as SGHNT and CDR2 as YYREEE (reference sequence). In DNA, the CDR3 is TGTGCCAGCAGCTTTGCGGGAGCGTCGTACGAGCAGTACTTC. This gives the protein CASSFAGASYEQYF.

The genes are TRBV6-5 and TRBJ2-3; TRBD1 agrees at 7 bases. The V segment lost 6 bases and the J segment 6 bases; nucleotides outside the gene matches: 9. CDR3 length: 14 residues. The germline V gene has CDR1 MNHEY and CDR2 SVGAGI. The CDR3, as DNA: TGTGCCAGCAGAACCCCAGGGGGAGCCGATACGCAGTATTTT. Translated: CASRTPGGADTQYF.

This sequence joins TRBV7-9 and TRBJ2-3; 8 bases are shared with TRBD2. V lost 0 bases to trimming and J lost 5 bases; unmatched junction nucleotides: 7. The CDR3 has 16 residues. Looked up from germline, CDR1 is SEHNR and CDR2 is FQNEAQ (reference sequence). The DNA for the CDR3 is TGTGCCAGCAGCTTAGCGATCGGGGGGGGAAGAGATACGCAGTATTTT. Its protein product is CASSLAIGGGRDTQYF.

The J gene is TRBJ2-7, the V gene TRBV2; perhaps TRBD2 as D (5 bases). The CDR3 contains 13 residues. Deletions cut 6 bases from V and 7 bases from J, with 16 bases between. Per the germline V gene, CDR1 is SNHLY and CDR2 is FYNNEI. CDR3 sequence (DNA): TGTGCCAGCAGCGCGGACTGGGCAGGTGAGCAGTACTTC. Translating it yields CASSADWAGEQYF.

As to this clone: The junction and the germline gene differ at one end; a read error may be behind it. The J gene is TRBJ2-7, the V gene TRBV28, with TRBD2 as a possible D gene (8 bases). The CDR3 is made up of 12 amino acids. From germline, CDR1 is MDHEN and CDR2 SYDVKM. CDR3 protein: CASSFRGQAGGF. Written as DNA, the CDR3 is TGTGCCAGCAGTTTCCGCGGACAGGCGGGGGGCTTC. Drawing the rest from reference TRBV28 and TRBJ2-7, the complete variable domain is DVKVTQSSRYLVKRTGEKVFLECVQDMDHENMFWYRQDPGLGLRLIYFSYDVKMKEKGDIPEGYSVSREKKERFSLILESASTNQTSMYLCASSFRGQAGGFGPGTRLTVT.

The chain links TRBV29-1 to TRBJ1-1; perhaps TRBD1 as D (6 bases). The V gene lost 0 bases and the J gene lost 0 bases, with 17 bases spanning the gap. This CDR3 has 17 amino acids. CDR1 SQVTM and CDR2 ANQGSEA come from the germline V gene. Here the CDR3 DNA reads TGCAGCGTTGAAGATCCAGGACAGTTAGGCATGAACACTGAAGCTTTCTTT. This translates into CSVEDPGQLGMNTEAFF.

The chain couples TRBV18 to TRBJ2-7, with 8 bases aligning to TRBD1. CDR1 KGHSH and CDR2 LQKENI come from the germline V gene. With 1 base clipped from V and 5 bases from J, the junction kept 4 bases outside the gene matches. The length of the CDR3 is 14 residues. The CDR3 coding sequence is TGTGCCAGCTCACCACGGACAGGGAGCGACGAGCAGTACTTC. It codes for CASSPRTGSDEQYF.

J is TRBJ2-1 and V is TRBV27; D possibly corresponds to TRBD2 (6 bases). V was cut by 3 bases and J by 10 bases, with 13 bases left in between. The CDR3 spans 13 residues. The germline V gene has CDR1 MNHEY and CDR2 SMNVEV (reference sequence). The CDR3 DNA follows: TGTGCCAGCAGTTTTTTGGGACTTGGGGAGCAGTTCTTC. This translates into CASSFLGLGEQFF.

CDR3 sequence: CASSDGRNTGELFF. DNA for the CDR3: TGTGCCAGCAGTGACGGGAGGAACACCGGGGAGCTGTTTTTT. This sequence joins TRBV6-4 and TRBJ2-2, with D possibly TRBD2 on 5 matching bases. From germline, CDR1 is MRHNA and CDR2 SNTAGT. This CDR3 comprises 14 residues. Trimming removed 2 bases from V and 1 base from J, with 5 bases in between.

The V call is TRBV28, the J call TRBJ2-3; tentative D call: TRBD1 (5 bases). Germline values: CDR1 MDHEN, CDR2 SYDVKM. V lost 4 bases, J lost 9 bases, and 17 bases lay in between. CDR3 size: 14 residues. CDR3 amino acids: CASSSSPTAPTQYF. DNA of the CDR3: TGTGCCAGCAGTTCCTCGCCGACAGCACCAACGCAGTATTTT.

This chain uses TRBV7-8 with TRBJ2-7, with TRBD2 matching 10 bases. The CDR3 totals 15 residues. The trim removed 5 bases at V and 2 bases at J, leaving 6 bases unmatched. The germline V gene has CDR1 SGHVS and CDR2 FQNEAQ. CDR3 residues: CASSPQSGGAYEQYF. CDR3 bases: TGTGCCAGCAGCCCCCAGAGCGGGGGGGCCTACGAGCAGTACTTC. Full variable domain (remainder filled in from reference TRBV7-8 and TRBJ2-7): GAGVSQSPRYKVAKRGQDVALRCDPISGHVSLFWYQQALGQGPEFLTYFQNEAQLDKSGLPSDRFFAERPEGSVSTLKIQRTQQEDSAVYLCASSPQSGGAYEQYFGPGTRLTVT.

This clone was counted a few times. The rearrangement uses TRBV5-1 and TRBJ2-7; no reliable D call. The CDR3 covers 13 residues. V was cut by 5 bases and J by 5 bases, with 14 bases left in between. In germline, CDR1 is SGHRS, CDR2 YFSETQ. CDR3 DNA sequence: TGCGCCAGCAGTAGGAGAGAAGGTAACGAGCAGTACTTC. Amino acid sequence: CASSRREGNEQYF.

The chain employs TRBV9 and TRBJ2-5, with D maybe TRBD1 (5 bases). The CDR3 has 14 amino acids. The V end lost 0 bases, the J end lost 2 bases, and 8 bases lay between the germline ends. Germline V lookup: CDR1 SGDLS, CDR2 YYNGEE. The CDR3 region is CASSVGTTQETQYF. In nucleotides, the CDR3 is TGTGCCAGCAGCGTAGGGACAACTCAAGAGACCCAGTACTTC.

The genes are TRBV7-6 and TRBJ2-5; D is unresolved. V lost 2 bases to trimming and J lost 2 bases, with 6 bases between them. The length of the CDR3 is 13 residues. Germline CDR1 reads SGHVS; CDR2 reads FNYEAQ. DNA of the CDR3: TGTGCCAGCAGCTTATTAGGTCAAGAGACCCAGTACTTC. The encoded protein is CASSLLGQETQYF.

This rearrangement joins TRBV10-3 to TRBJ2-7; D is undetermined. Germline loops: CDR1 ENHRY, CDR2 SYGVKD. This CDR3 comprises 13 residues. V was pared by 1 base and J by 1 base, with 5 bases between. The CDR3 DNA reads as TGTGCCATCAGTGAGTTCCAGTCCTACGAGCAGTACTTC. Translated: CAISEFQSYEQYF.